A selection of T cell receptor beta chains follows, all from one sample in a study of T cell clones after liver transplantation. Clones were read by immunoSEQ multiplex PCR, and TCRdb kept only the in-frame ones, dropping some. The sample yields around 71,000 clones, about 80% seen once. The sample in question was CD4+ T cells from blood, obtained 12 months after liver transplant. These receptors originate from a human patient who received a liver transplant. The T cells may come from the graft donor. Each CDR3 is given with its conserved first and last residue. The D gene is left open where the match is weak. Size tells how often a clone was seen (once, few, many) or the class of an expanded clone, and some rows leave it out.

abundance,d_gene,j_gene,v_gene,CDR3nt,CDR3aa
-,-,TRBJ1-4,TRBV27,TGTGCCAGCAGAGAGGACAGCCTTAATGAAAAACTGTTTTTT,CASREDSLNEKLFF
-,-,TRBJ1-5,TRBV19,TGTGCCACCCGGCCCTATAGCAATCAGCCCCAGCATTTT,CATRPYSNQPQHF
-,-,TRBJ1-1,TRBV29-1,TGCAGCGTCGGGACCGAGAGATCTGAAGCTTTCTTT,CSVGTERSEAFF
once,-,TRBJ1-3,TRBV9,TGTGCCAGCAGCGTCGGGCAGGGATCCGGAAACACCATATATTTT,CASSVGQGSGNTIYF
-,-,TRBJ2-5,TRBV7-6,TGTGCCAGCAGCTTAGGGGCCAGGGTAGCAGAGACCCAGTACTTC,CASSLGARVAETQYF
-,-,TRBJ2-2,TRBV6-1,TGTGCCAGCTGCCGACATCACGAACGAACCGGGGAGCTGTTTTTT,CASCRHHERTGELFF
-,TRBD2,TRBJ2-1,TRBV19,TGTGCCAGTAGTCGGCGGCCGGGACTAGCGGGAACAAGGGGCAATGAGCAGTTCTTC,CASSRRPGLAGTRGNEQFF
-,-,TRBJ2-7,TRBV28,TGTGCCAGCAGGGGGGACTTCTACGAGCAGTACTTC,CASRGDFYEQYF
once,-,TRBJ2-7,TRBV6-6,TGTGCCAGCAGCAATGGAGCGACCGGCTCCTACGAGCAGTACTTC,CASSNGATGSYEQYF
-,TRBD2,TRBJ2-1,TRBV5-6,TGTGCCAGCAGCTGGGGACTAGCGTCGGGCAATGAGCAGTTCTTC,CASSWGLASGNEQFF
-,TRBD2,TRBJ2-3,TRBV11-2,TGTGCCAGCAGCTTAACTAGCGGGAGCGCAGATACGCAGTATTTT,CASSLTSGSADTQYF
-,-,TRBJ2-1,TRBV28,TGTGCCAGCAGTTTAAGCTACAATGAGCAGTTCTTC,CASSLSYNEQFF
-,-,TRBJ2-3,TRBV2,TGTGCCAGCAGCCCTAGGCAGGGTATAACAGATACGCAGTATTTT,CASSPRQGITDTQYF
-,TRBD2,TRBJ2-7,TRBV7-2,TGTGCCAGCAGCTTAGTTTTTCTAGCGGGATCCTACGAGCAGTACTTC,CASSLVFLAGSYEQYF
-,-,TRBJ2-5,TRBV5-1,TGCGCCAGCAGCCCCGACCTTGGCAGTAAAGAGACCCAGTACTTC,CASSPDLGSKETQYF
-,-,TRBJ2-7,TRBV23-1,TGCGCCAGCAGGATGACAGGATCATACGAGCAGTACTTC,CASRMTGSYEQYF
-,-,TRBJ1-1,TRBV27,TGTGCCAGCAGTCCAAACCGCGGCAGGAACACTGAAGCTTTCTTT,CASSPNRGRNTEAFF
-,TRBD1,TRBJ1-4,TRBV28,TGTGCCAGCAGCCCCGGACAGGGGACTAATGAAAAACTGTTTTTT,CASSPGQGTNEKLFF
-,TRBD2,TRBJ2-7,TRBV28,TGTGCCAGCCGAATGACGAGGGACTACGCCTACGAGCAGTACTTC,CASRMTRDYAYEQYF
medium-sized,-,TRBJ1-3,TRBV25-1,TGTGCCAGCAGTGAATATGTGGGAAACACCATATATTTT,CASSEYVGNTIYF
-,-,TRBJ2-7,TRBV10-3,TGTGCCACCGCGTTGGGACACACATACTACGAGCAGTACTTC,CATALGHTYYEQYF
few,TRBD2,TRBJ2-7,TRBV5-4,TGTGCCAGCAGGTCTACTAGCGGGAGTACCTACGAGCAGTACTTC,CASRSTSGSTYEQYF
-,TRBD2,TRBJ2-5,TRBV4-1,TGCGCCAGCAGCCACCGAGGACTAGCAGCCCAAGAGACCCAGTACTTC,CASSHRGLAAQETQYF
-,-,TRBJ2-7,TRBV2,TGTGCCAGCACCTGGCTAGCGACCTCCTACGAGCAGTACTTC,CASTWLATSYEQYF
-,-,TRBJ1-1,TRBV6-5,TGTGCCAGCAGTTACGAGGCTGACACTGAAGCTTTCTTT,CASSYEADTEAFF
few,-,TRBJ2-5,TRBV7-9,TGTGCCAGCAGCTTAACGTCGGGCCAAGAGACCCAGTACTTC,CASSLTSGQETQYF
-,-,TRBJ1-1,TRBV19,TGTGCCAGTGCCCCCCAAGCGGGCACTGAAGCTTTCTTT,CASAPQAGTEAFF
-,-,TRBJ2-1,TRBV20-1,TGCAGTGCAAGCCCGGGAGATGAGCAGTTCTTC,CSASPGDEQFF
-,TRBD2,TRBJ2-1,TRBV18,TGTGCCAGCTCTCTACGGGGTGGACTAGCGGGCTACAATGAGCAGTTCTTC,CASSLRGGLAGYNEQFF
-,-,TRBJ2-5,TRBV7-7,TGTGCTAGCAGCTTAGCGGAGAGTAGCGCCCAGTACTTC,CASSLAESSAQYF
-,TRBD2,TRBJ2-7,TRBV9,TGTGCCAGCAGCGACCCAGCGGGAGGAGGCGAGCAGTACTTC,CASSDPAGGGEQYF
once,TRBD1,TRBJ1-1,TRBV11-2,TGTGCCAGCGGTCCGGGACAGGGCAAAATGAACACTGAAGCTTTCTTT,CASGPGQGKMNTEAFF
-,TRBD1,TRBJ1-1,TRBV5-1,TGCGCCAGCAGGGGACAGGAGAACACTGAAGCTTTCTTT,CASRGQENTEAFF
-,-,TRBJ2-6,TRBV9,TGTGCCAGCAGCGTAGGCCCAAGGCTGAGCTCTGGGGCCAACGTCCTGACTTTC,CASSVGPRLSSGANVLTF
-,TRBD1,TRBJ2-6,TRBV2,TGTGCCAGCAGACTAAGAAACGACAGGGGGACCGGGGCCAACGTCCTGACTTTC,CASRLRNDRGTGANVLTF
-,-,TRBJ1-3,TRBV7-9,TGTGCCACCCGGGTCTCGGCTGGAAACACCATATATTTT,CATRVSAGNTIYF
-,-,TRBJ1-4,TRBV20-1,TGCAGTGCAATACGACAGCCTCAACTGTTTTTT,CSAIRQPQLFF
-,-,TRBJ2-6,TRBV4-1,TGCGCCAGCAGTTCAAGCTCTGGGGCCAACGTCCTGACTTTC,CASSSSSGANVLTF
-,-,TRBJ1-2,TRBV25-1,TGTGCCAGCAGTAACGCTTTCTATGGCTACACCTTC,CASSNAFYGYTF
-,-,TRBJ2-7,TRBV6-4,TGTGCCAGCAGTGACCCCCAGAGAAGCGGGTTCTCCTACGAGCAGTACTTC,CASSDPQRSGFSYEQYF
-,TRBD1,TRBJ2-1,TRBV23-1,TGCGCCAGCGTGACAGGGAATGAGCAGTTCTTC,CASVTGNEQFF
-,TRBD1,TRBJ2-7,TRBV6-5,TGTGCCAGCAGTTACACGGGACAGTCGTTCTACGAGCAGTACTTC,CASSYTGQSFYEQYF
few,-,TRBJ1-2,TRBV6-5,TGTGCCAGCAGACCCGTGACAGTAGACTATGGCTACACCTTC,CASRPVTVDYGYTF
-,TRBD1,TRBJ2-7,TRBV5-1,TGCGCCAGCAGCTGGAGACAGGGGACGTCCTACGAGCAGTACTTC,CASSWRQGTSYEQYF
once,TRBD1,TRBJ1-4,TRBV4-2,TGTGCCAGCAGCACATTACAGGGGGCTAATGAAAAACTGTTTTTT,CASSTLQGANEKLFF
-,-,TRBJ1-2,TRBV4-3,TGCGCCAGCAGCCAGGACCTATCCCGGGCTAACTATGGCTACACCTTC,CASSQDLSRANYGYTF
once,TRBD1,TRBJ2-1,TRBV28,TGTGCCAGCAGTCCAAGGGGACAGGGGGCGCGCAACAATGAGCAGTTCTTC,CASSPRGQGARNNEQFF
-,-,TRBJ2-1,TRBV19,TGTGCCAGTAGTATTTTAGGAAAAGGGGGGTACTACAATGAGCAGTTCTTC,CASSILGKGGYYNEQFF
-,TRBD2,TRBJ2-2,TRBV7-9,TGTGCCAGCAGCTTAGGTAGCGGGAGGACCGGGGAGCTGTTTTTT,CASSLGSGRTGELFF
-,-,TRBJ2-2,TRBV6-5,TGTGCCACCATTCAGGGGGGCTATGACACCGGGGAGCTGTTTTTT,CATIQGGYDTGELFF
-,-,TRBJ2-3,TRBV5-4,TGTGCCAGCAGCTCTGGACCGAACACAGATACGCAGTATTTT,CASSSGPNTDTQYF
-,-,TRBJ1-4,TRBV19,TGTGCCAGTAGTATAGGTGGGAAAAAACTGTTTTTT,CASSIGGKKLFF
few,TRBD2,TRBJ2-1,TRBV11-3,TGTGCCAGCAGCCGCCGAACCCTGACTAGCGGGGCCAACAATGAGCAGTTCTTC,CASSRRTLTSGANNEQFF
-,TRBD1,TRBJ2-7,TRBV11-1,TGTGCCAGCAGCCGAGACAGGGGGTCCTACGAGCAGTACTTC,CASSRDRGSYEQYF
-,TRBD1,TRBJ1-4,TRBV4-3,TGCGCCAGCAGCCAACATCAGACAGGGCCGGCAACTAATGAAAAACTGTTTTTT,CASSQHQTGPATNEKLFF
once,-,TRBJ1-5,TRBV6-5,TGTGCCAGCAGTCCACGAGGAGGCAATCAGCCCCAGCATTTT,CASSPRGGNQPQHF
-,-,TRBJ1-2,TRBV28,TGTGCCAGCAGGGGCAAAGGTATAGGGACGAACTATGGCTACACCTTC,CASRGKGIGTNYGYTF
few,-,TRBJ2-5,TRBV7-2,TGTGCCAGCGGATCGGAGACCTCCACCCAGTACTTC,CASGSETSTQYF
-,TRBD2,TRBJ2-2,TRBV18,TGTGCCAGCTCACCCGGACTAGCGGGAGTTCTTAACACCGGGGAGCTGTTTTTT,CASSPGLAGVLNTGELFF